This TCR beta chain was found in a study of neurological immune-mediated disorders. Synthesis of cDNA was performed by 5'RACE using 10-nucleotide random UMIs. TCRdb re-analysed the 5' RACE reads in MiXCR, keeping a single row per CDR3 protein. The sample carries tens of thousands of distinct CDR3 sequences, around 5.8% recorded once. In regard to this clonotype: Its matching antigen is unknown.

The CDR3 extends over 13 amino acids. Germline CDR1 and CDR2: MNHEY and SVGAGI. V was clipped by 0 bases and J by 7 bases, with 9 bases between them. Findings and limits, study-wide: In HTLV-1-associated myelopathy, TCR clonal expansion was greatest, whereas multiple sclerosis had the least, falling below healthy controls. No CDR3 amino acid sequences recurred among expanded clones across subjects, suggesting private repertoires in all groups. The multiple sclerosis repertoire cluster showed no association with any clinical or MRI feature. The authors stated that larger cohorts are needed.

The receptor was isolated from a young woman with multiple sclerosis. V usage is TRBV6-5 and J usage is TRBJ1-1; D is unresolved. Sequenced input: CD4+ T cells from blood. The CDR3 DNA is TGTGCCAGCAGTTACTCGGCGGCCAGTGAAGCTTTCTTT. Its translation is CASSYSAASEAFF.